Presented here are 14 T cell receptor beta chains from one specimen sequenced in a study of blood T cell repertoires in COVID-19. Some clones are missing from TCRdb's copy, which holds only in-frame ones; the method was immunoSEQ multiplex PCR. This table has approximately 500,000 clones, around nine tenths appearing once. Specimen: peripheral blood. These receptors all stem from a woman in her forties or fifties with COVID-19, enrolled during active disease.

J is TRBJ1-2 and V is TRBV7-8; weak D call: TRBD1 (6 bases). Germline assignment: CDR1 SGHVS and CDR2 FQNEAQ. CDR3 length equals 14 residues. Trimming removed 7 bases at V and 3 bases at J, with 15 bases between. CDR3 residues: CASTPGGSYYGYTF. In DNA, the CDR3 is TGTGCCAGCACTCCGGGGGGCTCCTACTATGGCTACACCTTC. Using reference TRBV7-8 and TRBJ1-2 for the parts outside the CDR3, the full variable domain is GAGVSQSPRYKVAKRGQDVALRCDPISGHVSLFWYQQALGQGPEFLTYFQNEAQLDKSGLPSDRFFAERPEGSVSTLKIQRTQQEDSAVYLCASTPGGSYYGYTFGSGTRLTVV.

On this clone itself: The sample has other DNA sequences that encode this CDR3 too. The chain combines TRBV19 with TRBJ2-7; the D gene is possibly TRBD1 (6 bases). Trimming removed 6 bases at V and 5 bases at J, with 14 bases between. Looked up from germline, CDR1 is LNHDA and CDR2 is SQIVND (reference sequence). The CDR3 loop spans 13 amino acids. In DNA, the CDR3 is TGTGCCAGTAGACCACAGGGTTCCGACGAGCAGTACTTC. It translates to CASRPQGSDEQYF. The full variable domain, its missing parts supplied by reference TRBV19 and TRBJ2-7, is DGGITQSPKYLFRKEGQNVTLSCEQNLNHDAMYWYRQDPGQGLRLIYYSQIVNDFQKGDIAEGYSVSREKKESFPLTVTSAQKNPTAFYLCASRPQGSDEQYFGPGTRLTVT.

The table lists this clone with a count of one. The rearrangement uses TRBV11-1 and TRBJ2-1; 7 bases fit TRBD1. This CDR3 contains 16 residues. The germline gives CDR1 SGHAT, CDR2 FQDESV (reference sequence). J gave up 11 bases and V 5 bases, and 18 bases lay outside the gene matches. The CDR3 spells CASSPPAGIEGAKQFF. The CDR3 DNA follows: TGTGCCAGCAGCCCACCCGCCGGGATCGAGGGGGCAAAGCAGTTCTTC.

The CDR3 DNA is TGCGCCAGCAGCCAAGCCCCCCCGAGCGGGGGCGGCACAGATACGCAGTATTTT. Translating it yields CASSQAPPSGGGTDTQYF. The chain couples TRBV4-1 to TRBJ2-3, with 8 bases that match TRBD2. The CDR3 has 18 amino acids. Per the germline V gene, CDR1 is MGHRA and CDR2 is YSYEKL. The trim removed 1 base at V and 1 base at J, leaving 10 bases unmatched.

To note about this clone: Additional DNA sequences in this sample encode the identical CDR3. The rearrangement joins TRBV5-8 to TRBJ1-1; D is perhaps TRBD1 (6 bases). Per the germline V gene, CDR1 is SGHTS and CDR2 is YDEGEE. The CDR3 is 12 amino acids. V gave up 2 bases and J gave up 11 bases, with 13 bases separating them. This CDR3 reads CASSLQGQRAFF. CDR3 nucleotide sequence: TGTGCCAGCAGCTTACAAGGACAGCGGGCTTTCTTT.

The chain recombines TRBV6-5 with TRBJ2-7, with 7 bases that match TRBD2. This CDR3 contains 15 residues. V lost 6 bases and J lost 1; bases outside the gene matches: 9. Looked up from germline, CDR1 is MNHEY and CDR2 is SVGAGI. The CDR3: CASRPGGGGSYEQYF. The CDR3 bases are TGTGCCAGCAGACCAGGTGGGGGGGGTTCCTACGAGCAGTACTTC.

The rearrangement uses TRBV3-1 (or the pseudogene TRBV3-2) and TRBJ1-5, with TRBD1 matching 7 bases. Germline V gene sequence: CDR1 LGHDT, CDR2 YNNKEL (reference sequence). The CDR3 consists of 15 residues. Trimming at V came to 1 base and at J to 7 bases, leaving 7 bases not matched to a gene. The CDR3 spells CASSQGRQGSQPQHF. The CDR3 region has the DNA TGTGCCAGCAGCCAAGGCAGACAGGGATCCCAGCCCCAGCATTTT.

This chain links TRBV30 with TRBJ1-3, with D possibly matching TRBD1 (5 bases). This CDR3 is 16 amino acids long. Trimming removed 0 bases from V and 9 bases from J, with 21 bases in between. From germline, CDR1 is GTSNPN and CDR2 SVGIG (reference sequence). The CDR3: CAWSVEAADGGSTIYF. The CDR3 DNA reads as TGTGCCTGGAGTGTAGAGGCGGCCGACGGGGGGAGCACCATATATTTT. The whole variable domain, filled in from reference TRBV30 and TRBJ1-3, reads SQTIHQWPATLVQPVGSPLSLECTVEGTSNPNLYWYRQAAGRGLQLLFYSVGIGQISSEVPQNLSASRPQDRQFILSSKKLLLSDSGFYLCAWSVEAADGGSTIYFGEGSWLTVV.

This clone was found once. This chain joins TRBV27 and TRBJ2-7, with a possible D match to TRBD2 (5 bases). Between the trimmed V and J ends, which lost 8 bases and 3 bases, there was a span of 8 bases. CDR3 length: 11 amino acids. Germline V gene lookup returns CDR1 MNHEY and CDR2 SMNVEV (reference sequence). In DNA form, the CDR3 reads TGTGCCAGCGGGAGCATCTACGAGCAGTACTTC. This encodes CASGSIYEQYF.

The chain joins TRBV5-4 to TRBJ1-2, with a weak D call TRBD1 (6 bases). The germline V and J ends were trimmed by 4 bases and 4 bases, with 11 bases remaining between them. This CDR3 region has 13 residues. Germline V CDR1 and CDR2: SGHNT, YYREEE (reference sequence). The CDR3 nucleotides are TGTGCCAGCAGCACCAGGGGTGGCTATGGCTACACCTTC. Its protein is CASSTRGGYGYTF.

V usage is TRBV4-2 and J usage is TRBJ1-5; D possibly corresponds to TRBD1 (6 bases). Looked up from germline, CDR1 is LGHNA and CDR2 is YNFKEQ. CDR3 length: 15 amino acids. The V end lost 0 bases, the J end lost 10 bases, and 16 bases lay between the germline ends. CDR3 DNA sequence: TGTGCCAGCAGCCAAGATTGGGGGCGATACGAACCCCAGCATTTT. Protein sequence: CASSQDWGRYEPQHF.

V is TRBV11-2 and J is TRBJ2-7; a possible D gene is TRBD2 (6 bases). This CDR3 spans 16 amino acids. V was cut by 5 bases and J by 2 bases, with 19 bases left in between. The germline V gene has CDR1 SGHAT and CDR2 FQNNGV. The CDR3 nucleotides read TGTGCCAGCAGCCCCAATGCGCGGGGTGAACCCTACGAGCAGTACTTC. The encoded protein is CASSPNARGEPYEQYF.

This clone was picked up one time. This chain links TRBV24-1 with TRBJ1-1; D possibly corresponds to TRBD1 (6 bases). CDR3 length: 15 amino acids. Germline values: CDR1 KGHDR, CDR2 SFDVKD. V dropped 4 bases and J dropped 1 base, with 12 bases sitting between them. CDR3 coding DNA: TGTGCCACCAGTGACCGACAGGTAGGGAACACTGAAGCTTTCTTT. This translates into CATSDRQVGNTEAFF.

This chain connects TRBV10-3 to TRBJ1-2; 10 bases map to TRBD1. V lost 8 bases to trimming and J lost 5 bases; unmatched junction nucleotides: 8. This CDR3 spans 14 amino acids. Germline V gene lookup returns CDR1 ENHRY and CDR2 SYGVKD. This chain's CDR3 is CAIGGDRGEYGYTF. The CDR3 nucleotides are TGTGCCATCGGGGGGGACAGGGGAGAATATGGCTACACCTTC.